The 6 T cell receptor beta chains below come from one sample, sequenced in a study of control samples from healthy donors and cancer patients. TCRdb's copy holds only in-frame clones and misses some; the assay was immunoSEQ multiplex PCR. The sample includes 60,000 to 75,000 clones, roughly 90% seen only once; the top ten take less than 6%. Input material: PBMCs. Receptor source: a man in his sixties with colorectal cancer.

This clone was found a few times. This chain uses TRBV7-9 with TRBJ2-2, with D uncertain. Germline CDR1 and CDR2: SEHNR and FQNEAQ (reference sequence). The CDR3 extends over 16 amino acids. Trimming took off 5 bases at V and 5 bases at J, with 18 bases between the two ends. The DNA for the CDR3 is TGTGCCAGCAGCCCGCGAGGAGCCGGGCGAACCGGGGAGCTGTTTTTT. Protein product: CASSPRGAGRTGELFF.

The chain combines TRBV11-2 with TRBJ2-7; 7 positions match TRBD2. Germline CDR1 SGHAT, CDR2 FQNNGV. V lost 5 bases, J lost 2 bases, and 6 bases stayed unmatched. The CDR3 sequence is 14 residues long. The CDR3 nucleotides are TGTGCCAGCAGCACTGCTAGCGGCACCTACGAGCAGTACTTC. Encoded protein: CASSTASGTYEQYF.

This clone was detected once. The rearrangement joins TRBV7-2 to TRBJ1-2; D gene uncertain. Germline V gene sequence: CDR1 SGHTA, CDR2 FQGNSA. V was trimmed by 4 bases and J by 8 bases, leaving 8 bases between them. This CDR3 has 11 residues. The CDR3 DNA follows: TGTGCCAGCAGCTGGGAGGAAGGCTACACCTTC. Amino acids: CASSWEEGYTF.

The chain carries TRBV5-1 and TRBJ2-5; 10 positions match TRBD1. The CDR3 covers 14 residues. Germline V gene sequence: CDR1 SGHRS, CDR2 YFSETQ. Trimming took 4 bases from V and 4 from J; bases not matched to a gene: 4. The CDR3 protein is CASSRGQGRETQYF. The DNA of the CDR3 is TGCGCCAGCAGCAGGGGACAGGGGCGAGAGACCCAGTACTTC.

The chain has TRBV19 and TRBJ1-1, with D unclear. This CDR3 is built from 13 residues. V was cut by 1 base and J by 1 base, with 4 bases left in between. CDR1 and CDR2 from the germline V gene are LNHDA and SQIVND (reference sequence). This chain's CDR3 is CASSIGGNTEAFF. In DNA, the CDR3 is TGTGCCAGTAGTATAGGAGGGAACACTGAAGCTTTCTTT.

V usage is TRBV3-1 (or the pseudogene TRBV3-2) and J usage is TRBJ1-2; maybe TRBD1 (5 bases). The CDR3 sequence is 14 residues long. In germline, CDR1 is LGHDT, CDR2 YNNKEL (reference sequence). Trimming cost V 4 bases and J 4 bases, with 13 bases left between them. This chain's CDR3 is CASSRDLWSYGYTF. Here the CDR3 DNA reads TGTGCCAGCAGCCGGGACCTATGGAGCTATGGCTACACCTTC.